A selection of T cell receptor beta chains follows, all from one sample in a study of CD8+ T cells in alopecia areata. Clones were sequenced by immunoSEQ multiplex PCR, and TCRdb holds only the in-frame ones, with some missing. The profile shows 150,000 or so clones, 55% of them singletons. The sequenced material came from CD4+ T cells sorted from blood. The receptors derive from a human donor in good health. Each CDR3 is given with its conserved first and last residue. The D gene is left open where the match is weak. Clone size is given for some rows only: seen once, a few or many times, or a class if the clone is expanded.

cdr3_nt | cdr3_aa | clone_size | v_call | d_call | j_call
TGTGCCAGTAGTCTGTTGGTCGGACAGGGAGGTCAGCCCCAGCATTTT | CASSLLVGQGGQPQHF | NA | TRBV19 | TRBD1 | TRBJ1-5
TGTGCCAGCAGCCAAGAGCTAGGAAACACCATATATTTT | CASSQELGNTIYF | few | TRBV4-2 | NA | TRBJ1-3
TGTGCCACCAGCTATCCGGACAAGGACGGCTACACCTTC | CATSYPDKDGYTF | NA | TRBV15 | NA | TRBJ1-2
TGTGCCAGCAGCTTGATAGCGGGGATTACAGATACGCAGTATTTT | CASSLIAGITDTQYF | few | TRBV5-8 | TRBD2 | TRBJ2-3
TGTGCCAGCAGTGAATCCTTTAATGAGCAGTTCTTC | CASSESFNEQFF | few | TRBV25-1 | NA | TRBJ2-1
TGCAGCGTTGGACGCAGGGGATCCACCGGGGAGCTGTTTTTT | CSVGRRGSTGELFF | few | TRBV29-1 | NA | TRBJ2-2
TGCGCCAGCAGCCAAGTTTTGGGACAATCCTCCTACGAGCAGTACTTC | CASSQVLGQSSYEQYF | NA | TRBV4-1 | NA | TRBJ2-7
TGTGCCAGCAGTCGACGAGGGGAGCTGTTTTTT | CASSRRGELFF | NA | TRBV6-5 | NA | TRBJ2-2
TGTGCCAGCAGCGGGACAGGCCTACCCTACGAGCAGTACTTC | CASSGTGLPYEQYF | NA | TRBV6-5 | TRBD1 | TRBJ2-7
TGTGCCAGCAGTTTGTTAGGAGGGCCCCAGCATTTT | CASSLLGGPQHF | few | TRBV27 | NA | TRBJ1-5
TGCAGCGTAGGGACTGGGCTGGGCGAGCAGTACTTC | CSVGTGLGEQYF | NA | TRBV29-1 | NA | TRBJ2-7
TGCAGCGTTTCATCCGGAGCCGAGCAGTACTTC | CSVSSGAEQYF | few | TRBV29-1 | NA | TRBJ2-7
TGTGCCAGCAGCGTAATGGCGGGAGAGCTTAGGAATGAGCAGTTCTTC | CASSVMAGELRNEQFF | once | TRBV9 | TRBD2 | TRBJ2-1
TGTGCCAGCAGGTCCAGTTTTATGGAGCGGACTGAAGCTTTCTTT | CASRSSFMERTEAFF | NA | TRBV6-5 | NA | TRBJ1-1
TGCACCGTGGGGAGGGGGCGAGAAGCTTTCTTT | CTVGRGREAFF | NA | TRBV29-1 | TRBD1 | TRBJ1-1
TGTGCCAGCAGCCAGGGGGGAGGGGGATGGGATCAGCCCCAGCATTTT | CASSQGGGGWDQPQHF | NA | TRBV5-4 | TRBD1 | TRBJ1-5
TGCGCCAGCAGCTCCGGCACTGGCTACGAGCAGTACTTC | CASSSGTGYEQYF | NA | TRBV5-1 | NA | TRBJ2-7
TGTGCCAGCAGTTGGACAAGCTACACAGATACGCAGTATTTT | CASSWTSYTDTQYF | NA | TRBV27 | NA | TRBJ2-3
TGTGCCAGCAGTGATAGCGGTACAGATACGCAGTATTTT | CASSDSGTDTQYF | NA | TRBV2 | NA | TRBJ2-3
TGTGCCAGCAGTCCCCCTCGGACTCGCTATGGCTACACCTTC | CASSPPRTRYGYTF | NA | TRBV28 | NA | TRBJ1-2
TGTGCCAGCAGCTTTGTCCCGGGACAGTATGGCTACACCTTC | CASSFVPGQYGYTF | NA | TRBV5-6 | TRBD1 | TRBJ1-2
TGCAGCGTTGGCCAGTCCTTTGGGAAACTGTTTTTT | CSVGQSFGKLFF | NA | TRBV29-1 | NA | TRBJ1-4
TGCGCCAGCAGCCCTGGACCTCGTCTTGGGAATCAGCCCCAGCATTTT | CASSPGPRLGNQPQHF | NA | TRBV5-1 | NA | TRBJ1-5
TGTGCCAGCAGCCCCCGTTTAGCGGGGATCACAGATACGCAGTATTTT | CASSPRLAGITDTQYF | NA | TRBV4-2 | TRBD2 | TRBJ2-3
TGTGCCTGGAGCCCTCGACAGGGTCAAAGTCAGCCCCAGCATTTT | CAWSPRQGQSQPQHF | NA | TRBV30 | TRBD1 | TRBJ1-5
TGCGCCAGCAGCTTTGGGGCTAGCGTCTACGAGCAGTACTTC | CASSFGASVYEQYF | NA | TRBV5-1 | NA | TRBJ2-7
TGCAGCGCGTCGGGACAGGGGGCGCAGACCCAGTACTTC | CSASGQGAQTQYF | NA | TRBV29-1 | TRBD1 | TRBJ2-5
TGCGCCAGCAGCTTGGCAGACCACTCCTACGAGCAGTACTTC | CASSLADHSYEQYF | NA | TRBV5-1 | NA | TRBJ2-7
TGTGCCAGCAGCCGCAGTAGGAATGAAGCTTTCTTT | CASSRSRNEAFF | NA | TRBV28 | NA | TRBJ1-1
TGTGCCAGCAGTTACCGGGACAGGGACTATGGCTACACCTTC | CASSYRDRDYGYTF | few | TRBV6-6 | TRBD1 | TRBJ1-2
TGTGCCACCAGCAGTGGGGGGACAGGGAGGGAGACCCAGTACTTC | CATSSGGTGRETQYF | few | TRBV15 | TRBD1 | TRBJ2-5
TGCAGCGCCGGGACAGGGGGCATTGAGCAGTACTTC | CSAGTGGIEQYF | NA | TRBV29-1 | TRBD1 | TRBJ2-7
TGTGCCTGGAGAGCCACCGGGACAGGGACCTACACCTTC | CAWRATGTGTYTF | NA | TRBV30 | TRBD1 | TRBJ1-2
TGTGCCAGCAGCTCAGGGGCGGACACCGGGGAGCTGTTTTTT | CASSSGADTGELFF | NA | TRBV7-6 | NA | TRBJ2-2
TGTGCCACCAGCAGACCCGGGACTAGCGGGTTCGGGGAGCTGTTTTTT | CATSRPGTSGFGELFF | NA | TRBV15 | TRBD2 | TRBJ2-2